One sample yielded the 3 T cell receptor beta chains listed below, sequenced in a study of blood T cell repertoires in COVID-19 (dated by TCRdb to 2020 to 2022). The receptor library was made with the immunoSEQ multiplex PCR assay. Sourced from immuneACCESS, this table was stored by TCRdb with only in-frame sequences that have V and J called. A share of the clones is absent; for the studies checked, an unresolved V gene accounts for under half, and the remainder has no known explanation. In all, the sample holds around 300,000 clones, and around 87% of those were seen once. The ten largest make up less than 6% of the sample. Sequenced: PBMCs or T cells enriched from blood (not recorded which). Source of these receptors: a woman in her twenties or thirties who had recovered from COVID-19.

The chain combines TRBV13 with TRBJ2-7, with D perhaps matching TRBD2 (6 bases). Germline V lookup: CDR1 PRHDT, CDR2 FYEKMQ (reference sequence). The ends were cut back, 4 bases at V and 3 bases at J, with 13 bases in the middle. This CDR3 has 14 residues. The CDR3 DNA sequence: TGTGCCAGCAGCTCTGTAGGAGGGGTCTACGAGCAGTACTTC. Translation gives CASSSVGGVYEQYF.

This rearrangement joins TRBV9 to TRBJ1-1, with 8 bases matching TRBD1. Trimming cost V 7 bases and J 5 bases; bases outside gene matches: 10. The germline V gene encodes CDR1 SGDLS and CDR2 YYNGEE. The CDR3 spans 14 residues. The CDR3 reads CASSPGGAYTEAFF. CDR3 in DNA: TGTGCCAGCTCCCCAGGGGGCGCGTATACTGAAGCTTTCTTT.

The V and J genes are TRBV25-1 and TRBJ2-3; possibly TRBD1 for D (7 bases). Between the trimmed V and J ends, which lost 4 bases and 2 bases, there was a span of 16 bases. The CDR3 has 16 residues. Germline CDR1 MGHDK, CDR2 SYGVNS. CDR3: CASSGGQAGHTDTQYF. For the CDR3, the DNA is TGTGCCAGCAGTGGAGGACAGGCGGGGCACACAGATACGCAGTATTTT.